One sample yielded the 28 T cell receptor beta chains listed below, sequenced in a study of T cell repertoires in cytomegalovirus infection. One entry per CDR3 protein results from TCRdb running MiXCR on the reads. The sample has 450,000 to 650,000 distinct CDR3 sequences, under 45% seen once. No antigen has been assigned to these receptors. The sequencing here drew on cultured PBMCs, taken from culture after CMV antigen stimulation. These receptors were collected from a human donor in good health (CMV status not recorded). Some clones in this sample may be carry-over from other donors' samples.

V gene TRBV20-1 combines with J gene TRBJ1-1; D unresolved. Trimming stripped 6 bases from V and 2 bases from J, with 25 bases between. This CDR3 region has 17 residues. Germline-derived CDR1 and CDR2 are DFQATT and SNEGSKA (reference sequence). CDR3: CSAGEVDLPDLNTEAFF. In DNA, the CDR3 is TGCAGTGCCGGGGAGGTGGATCTTCCAGATCTTAACACTGAAGCTTTCTTT.

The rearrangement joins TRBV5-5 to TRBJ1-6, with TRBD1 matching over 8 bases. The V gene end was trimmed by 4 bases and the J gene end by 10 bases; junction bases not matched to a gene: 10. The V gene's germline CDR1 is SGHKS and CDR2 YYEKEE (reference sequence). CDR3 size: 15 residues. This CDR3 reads CASSRQTGVRSPLHF. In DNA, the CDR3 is TGTGCCAGCAGCCGACAGACAGGGGTTAGGTCACCCCTCCACTTT.

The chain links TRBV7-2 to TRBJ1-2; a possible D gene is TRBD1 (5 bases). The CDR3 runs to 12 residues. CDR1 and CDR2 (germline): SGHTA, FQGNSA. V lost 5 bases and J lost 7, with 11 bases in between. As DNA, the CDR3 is TGTGCCAGCAGCCCCAGGGAGGGTGGCTACACCTTC. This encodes CASSPREGGYTF.

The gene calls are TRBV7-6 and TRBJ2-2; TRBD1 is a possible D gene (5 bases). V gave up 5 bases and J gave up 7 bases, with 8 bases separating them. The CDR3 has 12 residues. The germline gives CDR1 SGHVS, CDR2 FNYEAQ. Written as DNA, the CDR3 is TGTGCCAGCAGCGTACAGGACGGGGAGCTGTTTTTT. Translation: CASSVQDGELFF.

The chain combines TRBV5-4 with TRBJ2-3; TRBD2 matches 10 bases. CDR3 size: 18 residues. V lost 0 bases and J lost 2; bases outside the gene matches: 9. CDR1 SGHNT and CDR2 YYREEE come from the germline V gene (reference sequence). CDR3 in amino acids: CASSLAPRSGRATDTQYF. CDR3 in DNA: TGTGCCAGCAGCTTGGCCCCTCGCAGCGGGAGGGCCACAGATACGCAGTATTTT.

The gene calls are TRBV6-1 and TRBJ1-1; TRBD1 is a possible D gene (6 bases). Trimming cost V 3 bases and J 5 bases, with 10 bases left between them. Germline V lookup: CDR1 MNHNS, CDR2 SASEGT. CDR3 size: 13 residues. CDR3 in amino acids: CASSDGGLTEAFF. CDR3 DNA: TGTGCCAGCAGTGACGGGGGGCTAACTGAAGCTTTCTTT.

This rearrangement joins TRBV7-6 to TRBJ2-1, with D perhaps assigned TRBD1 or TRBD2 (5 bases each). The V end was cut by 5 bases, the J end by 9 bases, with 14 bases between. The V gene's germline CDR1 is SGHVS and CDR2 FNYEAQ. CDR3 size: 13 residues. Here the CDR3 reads CASSPPGGGEQFF. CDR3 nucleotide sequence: TGTGCCAGCAGCCCCCCGGGTGGGGGTGAGCAGTTCTTC. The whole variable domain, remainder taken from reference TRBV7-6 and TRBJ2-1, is GAGVSQSPRYKVTKRGQDVALRCDPISGHVSLYWYRQALGQGPEFLTYFNYEAQQDKSGLPNDRFSAERPEGSISTLTIQRTEQRDSAMYRCASSPPGGGEQFFGPGTRLTVL.

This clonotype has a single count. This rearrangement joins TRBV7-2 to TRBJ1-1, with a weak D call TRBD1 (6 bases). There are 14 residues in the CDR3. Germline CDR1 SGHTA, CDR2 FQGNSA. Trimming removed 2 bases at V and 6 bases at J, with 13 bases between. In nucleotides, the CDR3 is TGTGCCAGCAGCTTAAACAGGGTGATCCCTGAAGCTTTCTTT. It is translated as CASSLNRVIPEAFF.

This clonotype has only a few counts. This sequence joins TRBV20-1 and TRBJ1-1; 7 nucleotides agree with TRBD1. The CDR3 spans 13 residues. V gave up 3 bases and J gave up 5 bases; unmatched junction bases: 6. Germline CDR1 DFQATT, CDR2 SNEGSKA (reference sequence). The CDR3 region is CSASLTGDTEAFF. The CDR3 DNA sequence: TGCAGTGCTAGTCTCACAGGGGATACTGAAGCTTTCTTT.

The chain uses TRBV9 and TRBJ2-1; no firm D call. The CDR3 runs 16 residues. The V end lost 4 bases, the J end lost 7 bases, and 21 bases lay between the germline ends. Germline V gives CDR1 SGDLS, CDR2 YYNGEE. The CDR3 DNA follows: TGTGCCAGCAGCCCCCGACGGCAGTTACGTGAGAATGAGCAGTTCTTC. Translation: CASSPRRQLRENEQFF.

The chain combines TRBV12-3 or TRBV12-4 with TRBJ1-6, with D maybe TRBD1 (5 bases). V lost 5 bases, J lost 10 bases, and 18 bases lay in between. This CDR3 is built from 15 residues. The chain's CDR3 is CASSASGAFGSPLHF. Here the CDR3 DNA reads TGTGCCAGCAGTGCATCCGGGGCGTTCGGGTCACCCCTCCACTTT.

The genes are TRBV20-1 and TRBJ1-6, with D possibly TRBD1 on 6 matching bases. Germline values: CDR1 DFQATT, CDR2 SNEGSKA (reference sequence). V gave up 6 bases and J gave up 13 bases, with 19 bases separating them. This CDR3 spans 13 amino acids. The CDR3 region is CSARDTLRSPLHF. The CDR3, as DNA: TGCAGTGCGAGGGACACGTTAAGATCTCCCCTCCACTTT.

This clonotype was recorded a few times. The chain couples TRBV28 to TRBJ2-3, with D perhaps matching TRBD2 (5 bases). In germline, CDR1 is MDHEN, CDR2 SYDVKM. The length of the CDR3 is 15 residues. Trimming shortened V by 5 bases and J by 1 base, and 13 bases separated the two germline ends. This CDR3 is CASSPSGGRTDTQYF. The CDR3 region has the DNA TGTGCCAGCAGTCCCTCGGGCGGGCGCACAGATACGCAGTATTTT. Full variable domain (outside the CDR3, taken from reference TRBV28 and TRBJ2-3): DVKVTQSSRYLVKRTGEKVFLECVQDMDHENMFWYRQDPGLGLRLIYFSYDVKMKEKGDIPEGYSVSREKKERFSLILESASTNQTSMYLCASSPSGGRTDTQYFGPGTRLTVL.

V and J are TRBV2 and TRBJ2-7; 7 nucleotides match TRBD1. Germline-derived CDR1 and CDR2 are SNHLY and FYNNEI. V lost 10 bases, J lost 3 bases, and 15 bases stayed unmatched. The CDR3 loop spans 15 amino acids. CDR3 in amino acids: CATLYRDRDLYEQYF. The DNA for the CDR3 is TGTGCCACATTATACCGGGACAGAGATCTCTACGAGCAGTACTTC.

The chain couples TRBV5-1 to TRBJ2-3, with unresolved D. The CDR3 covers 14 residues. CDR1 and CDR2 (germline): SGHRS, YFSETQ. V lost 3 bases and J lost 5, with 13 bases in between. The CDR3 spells CASSSLASVDTQYF. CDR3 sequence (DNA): TGCGCCAGCAGCTCCCTGGCCTCGGTAGATACGCAGTATTTT.

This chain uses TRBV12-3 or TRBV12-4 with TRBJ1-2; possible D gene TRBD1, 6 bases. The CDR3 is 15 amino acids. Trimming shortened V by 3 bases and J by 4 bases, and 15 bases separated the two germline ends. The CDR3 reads CASSFRGARFYGYTF. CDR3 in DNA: TGTGCCAGCAGTTTTCGGGGGGCTCGATTCTATGGCTACACCTTC.

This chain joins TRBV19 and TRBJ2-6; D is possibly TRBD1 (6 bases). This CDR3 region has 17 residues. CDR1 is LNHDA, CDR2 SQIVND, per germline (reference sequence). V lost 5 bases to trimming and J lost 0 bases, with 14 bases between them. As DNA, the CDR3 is TGTGCCAGTAGTGTCCGGGACACGAGCTCTGGGGCCAACGTCCTGACTTTC. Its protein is CASSVRDTSSGANVLTF.

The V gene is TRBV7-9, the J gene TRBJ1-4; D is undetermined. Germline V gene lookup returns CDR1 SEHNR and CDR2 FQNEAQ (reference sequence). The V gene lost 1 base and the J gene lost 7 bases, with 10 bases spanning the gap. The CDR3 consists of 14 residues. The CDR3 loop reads CASSLVPGGEKLFF. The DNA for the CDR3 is TGTGCCAGCAGCTTAGTACCAGGTGGTGAAAAACTGTTTTTT. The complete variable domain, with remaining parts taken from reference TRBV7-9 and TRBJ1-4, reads DTGVSQNPRHKITKRGQNVTFRCDPISEHNRLYWYRQTLGQGPEFLTYFQNEAQLEKSRLLSDRFSAERPKGSFSTLEIQRTEQGDSAMYLCASSLVPGGEKLFFGSGTQLSVL.

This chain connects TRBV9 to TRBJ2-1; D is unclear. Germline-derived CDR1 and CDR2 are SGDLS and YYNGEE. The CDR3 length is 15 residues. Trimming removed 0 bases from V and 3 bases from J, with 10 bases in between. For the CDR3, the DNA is TGTGCCAGCAGCGTAGAGGCAGGTTACTACAATGAGCAGTTCTTC. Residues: CASSVEAGYYNEQFF.

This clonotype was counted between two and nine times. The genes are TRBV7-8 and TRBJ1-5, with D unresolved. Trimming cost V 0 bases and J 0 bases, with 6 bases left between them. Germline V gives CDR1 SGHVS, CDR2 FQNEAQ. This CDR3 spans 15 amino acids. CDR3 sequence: CASSLARISNQPQHF. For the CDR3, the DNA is TGTGCCAGCAGCTTAGCTCGCATTAGCAATCAGCCCCAGCATTTT.

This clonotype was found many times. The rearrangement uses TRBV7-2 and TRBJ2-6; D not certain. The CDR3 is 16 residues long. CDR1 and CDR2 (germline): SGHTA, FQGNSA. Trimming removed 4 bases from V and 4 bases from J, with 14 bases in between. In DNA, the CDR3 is TGTGCCAGCAGCTCGGGCCGAAGCATGGGGGCCAACGTCCTGACTTTC. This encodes CASSSGRSMGANVLTF.

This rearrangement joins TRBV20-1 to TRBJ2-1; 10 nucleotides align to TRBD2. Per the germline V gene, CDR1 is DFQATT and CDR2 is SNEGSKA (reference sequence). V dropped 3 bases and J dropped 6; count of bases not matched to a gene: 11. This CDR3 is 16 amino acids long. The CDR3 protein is CSASLAGERGGNEQFF. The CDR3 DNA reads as TGCAGTGCTAGCCTAGCGGGAGAGAGGGGGGGCAATGAGCAGTTCTTC.

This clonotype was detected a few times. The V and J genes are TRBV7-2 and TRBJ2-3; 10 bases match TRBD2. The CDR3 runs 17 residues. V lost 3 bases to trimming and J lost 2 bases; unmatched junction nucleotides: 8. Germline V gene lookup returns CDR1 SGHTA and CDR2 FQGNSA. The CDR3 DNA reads TGTGCCAGCAGCTTCCCCAGGACTAGCGGAAACACAGATACGCAGTATTTT. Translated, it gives CASSFPRTSGNTDTQYF. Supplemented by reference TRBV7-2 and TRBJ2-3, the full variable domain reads GAGVSQSPSNKVTEKGKDVELRCDPISGHTALYWYRQSLGQGLEFLIYFQGNSAPDKSGLPSDRFSAERTGGSVSTLTIQRTQQEDSAVYLCASSFPRTSGNTDTQYFGPGTRLTVL.

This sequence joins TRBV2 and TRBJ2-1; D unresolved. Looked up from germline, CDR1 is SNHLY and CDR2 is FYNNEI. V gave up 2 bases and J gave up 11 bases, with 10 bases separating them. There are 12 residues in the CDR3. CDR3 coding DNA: TGTGCCAGCAGTGAATATGTTGGGAAGCAGTTCTTC. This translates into CASSEYVGKQFF.

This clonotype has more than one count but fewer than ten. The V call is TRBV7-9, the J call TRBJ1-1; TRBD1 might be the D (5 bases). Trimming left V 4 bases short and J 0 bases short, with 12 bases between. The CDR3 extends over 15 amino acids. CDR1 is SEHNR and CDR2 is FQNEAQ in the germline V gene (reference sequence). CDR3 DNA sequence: TGTGCCAGCAGCTACATCAGGGACCTGAACACTGAAGCTTTCTTT. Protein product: CASSYIRDLNTEAFF.

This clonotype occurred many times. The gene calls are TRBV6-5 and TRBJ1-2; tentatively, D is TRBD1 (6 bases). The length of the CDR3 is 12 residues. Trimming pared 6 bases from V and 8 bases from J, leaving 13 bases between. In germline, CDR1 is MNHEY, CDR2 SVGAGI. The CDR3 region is CASSLRGGGYTF. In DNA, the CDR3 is TGTGCCAGCAGCCTCAGGGGCGGGGGCTACACCTTC.

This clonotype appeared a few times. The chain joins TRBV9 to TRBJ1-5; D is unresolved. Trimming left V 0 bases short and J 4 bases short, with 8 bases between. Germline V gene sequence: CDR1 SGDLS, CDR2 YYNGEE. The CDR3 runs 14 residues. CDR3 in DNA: TGTGCCAGCAGCGTAGGGGTACAGAATCAGCCCCAGCATTTT. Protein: CASSVGVQNQPQHF.

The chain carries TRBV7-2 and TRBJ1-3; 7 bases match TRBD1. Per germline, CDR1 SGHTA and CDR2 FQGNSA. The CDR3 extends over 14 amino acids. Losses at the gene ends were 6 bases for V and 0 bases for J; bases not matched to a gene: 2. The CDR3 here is CTSSPGGSGNTIYF. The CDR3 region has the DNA TGTACCAGCAGTCCAGGGGGCTCTGGAAACACCATATATTTT.